In this sample, the clone carrying this T cell receptor beta chain turned up a few times. The data were obtained in a study of immune cell composition in non-small cell lung cancer. Normal lung was taken at the farthest possible site, at least 3 cm from tumour. Repertoires were generated with immunoSEQ multiplex PCR, while TCRdb's copy carries only in-frame clones and drops some. Here the sample spans 2,000 to 2,500 clones, around 75% being singletons. The CDR3 has 15 amino acids. Trimming removed 5 bases from V and 0 bases from J; junction bases left unmatched: 3. Germline values: CDR1 LNHDA, CDR2 SQIVND (reference sequence).

The receptor was derived from a human donor with non-small cell lung cancer. Input material: non-adjacent lung tissue. The gene calls are TRBV19 and TRBJ1-5, with TRBD1 matching over 8 bases. This chain's CDR3 is CASSVGQGSNQPQHF. The DNA for the CDR3 is TGTGCCAGTAGTGTCGGACAGGGTAGCAATCAGCCCCAGCATTTT.